The present T cell receptor beta chain was sequenced within a study of control samples from healthy donors and cancer patients. Some clones are missing from TCRdb's copy, which holds only in-frame ones; the method was immunoSEQ multiplex PCR. This table holds about 97,000 clones, roughly 90% found once. The V end lost 5 bases, the J end lost 3 bases, and 7 bases lay between the germline ends. The CDR3 extends over 12 amino acids. Sequenced sample: blood. The chain couples TRBV12-3 or TRBV12-4 to TRBJ2-5, with D maybe TRBD1 (5 bases). This TCR came from a man aged 30-40 years in good health. The CDR3 is CASSRGKETQYF. The CDR3 bases are TGTGCCAGCAGTAGGGGCAAAGAGACCCAGTACTTC.